This is a list of T cell receptor beta chains from one sample in a study of cytomegalovirus exposure and HLA in healthy donors. Repertoires were generated with immunoSEQ multiplex PCR, while TCRdb's copy carries only in-frame clones and drops some. Seen here are tens of thousands of clones, 85% observed once, and the top ten hold roughly 20%. Sequencing input: PBMCs. The source of these receptors is a man younger than 30 in good health and CMV-seropositive. Both conserved end residues are part of each CDR3. D genes are given only for firm matches. Clone size is given for some rows only: seen once, a few or many times, or a class if the clone is expanded.

CDR3nt	CDR3aa	j_gene	v_gene	abundance	d_gene
TGTGCCAGCAGTTACCCGGACAGGGTCCCAGAGACCCAGTACTTC	CASSYPDRVPETQYF	TRBJ2-5	TRBV6-5	-	TRBD1
TGCGCCAGCAGCTTGGAGGGCGGGAGGATCTGGAATGAGCAGTTCTTC	CASSLEGGRIWNEQFF	TRBJ2-1	TRBV5-1	-	TRBD2
TGTGCCAGCAGGGGGGCCGGCGGGTATGAAAAACTGTTTTTT	CASRGAGGYEKLFF	TRBJ1-4	TRBV6-1	-	-
TGTGCCAGCAGTTTAAAAGGGACAGGACTTGAAGCTTTCTTT	CASSLKGTGLEAFF	TRBJ1-1	TRBV27	-	TRBD1
TGTGCCAGCAGCTTATATGCTACAACTAATGAAAAACTGTTTTTT	CASSLYATTNEKLFF	TRBJ1-4	TRBV7-9	-	-
TGTGCCAGCAGTTTGCGGGAGGGCCCATTAGATACGCAGTATTTT	CASSLREGPLDTQYF	TRBJ2-3	TRBV6-4	-	TRBD2
TGTGCCTGGAATGGGAAGGGGGCTTTGAACACTGAAGCTTTCTTT	CAWNGKGALNTEAFF	TRBJ1-1	TRBV30	-	TRBD1
TGTGCCAGCAGGGAGTCACAGGAGAATCAGCCCCAGCATTTT	CASRESQENQPQHF	TRBJ1-5	TRBV5-5	once	-
TGCGCCAGCAGCGGGCCCGGGACAGGGAACACTGAAGCTTTCTTT	CASSGPGTGNTEAFF	TRBJ1-1	TRBV4-1	few	TRBD1
TGCGCCAGCAGCTTGGAGACTAGCGGGGACAGTGAGCAGTTCTTC	CASSLETSGDSEQFF	TRBJ2-1	TRBV5-1	-	TRBD2
TGCGCCAGCAGCACAGGGGCTGACTATGGCTACACCTTC	CASSTGADYGYTF	TRBJ1-2	TRBV5-1	-	TRBD1
TGCGCCAGCAGCTTGGGGCTAGCGGGAGTGCACAATGAGCAGTTCTTC	CASSLGLAGVHNEQFF	TRBJ2-1	TRBV5-1	-	TRBD2
TGTGCCAGCAGCCCATGGGACAGGGCAGCATCTGAATCACACTATGGCTACACCTTC	CASSPWDRAASESHYGYTF	TRBJ1-2	TRBV11-3	-	TRBD1
TGTGCCAGCAGCTTAGGGGGCGAGAGGAGCAATCAGCCCCAGCATTTT	CASSLGGERSNQPQHF	TRBJ1-5	TRBV7-9	-	-
TGTGCCAGCAGCTTACAAACTAGCGGGCTGCATACCGACTACGAGCAGTACTTC	CASSLQTSGLHTDYEQYF	TRBJ2-7	TRBV7-9	-	TRBD2
TGCGCCAGCAGCTTGGGGAGGGACTCACCCTCTTCCCCCAATGAGCAGTTCTTC	CASSLGRDSPSSPNEQFF	TRBJ2-1	TRBV5-1	-	-
TGTGCCAGCAGTTATGGGGGGAGTGGGCTGGGATATGGCTACACCTTC	CASSYGGSGLGYGYTF	TRBJ1-2	TRBV28	-	-
TGTGCCAGCAGTTTTATCGGGGGTGAGAACACTGAAGCTTTCTTT	CASSFIGGENTEAFF	TRBJ1-1	TRBV28	-	-
TGTGCCAGCAGCGCCATGACTAGCGGACAAGAGACCCAGTACTTC	CASSAMTSGQETQYF	TRBJ2-5	TRBV9	-	TRBD2
TGTGCCAGCAGCCCCCCTTACACAGGGTCGGCCCCCTACGAGCAGTACTTC	CASSPPYTGSAPYEQYF	TRBJ2-7	TRBV4-2	-	-
TGTGCCAGCAGCCGGGACAGTAGTTCGAACACCATATATTTT	CASSRDSSSNTIYF	TRBJ1-3	TRBV21-1	-	-
TGTGCCAGCAGCTATGGGACAGGGGGCCGAGGGGAGACCCAGTACTTC	CASSYGTGGRGETQYF	TRBJ2-5	TRBV5-4	-	TRBD1
TGTGCCAGCAGCTTAAGGGGACAGGGAGGGACAGATACGCAGTATTTT	CASSLRGQGGTDTQYF	TRBJ2-3	TRBV7-3	-	TRBD1
TGTGCCAGCAGTTTCCAAGGGGGTGGTGAAACCTACGAGCAGTACTTC	CASSFQGGGETYEQYF	TRBJ2-7	TRBV27	-	-
TGTGCCAGCAGCCAATCGACTGGTACAATGGAGCAGTTCTTC	CASSQSTGTMEQFF	TRBJ2-1	TRBV7-9	-	-
TGTGCCAGCATCCTGGGACTAGCGGGAGGGGCCGGGGAGCTGTTTTTT	CASILGLAGGAGELFF	TRBJ2-2	TRBV2	many	TRBD2
TGCGCCAGCAGCTTGGGGACAGGGAACCAGCCCCAGCATTTT	CASSLGTGNQPQHF	TRBJ1-5	TRBV5-1	-	TRBD1
TGTGCCAGCTTCGAGGGGGTGAACGGGGAAAAACTGTTTTTT	CASFEGVNGEKLFF	TRBJ1-4	TRBV5-8	-	-
TGTGCCAGCAGTTACCTCCTTGACAGCTCCCTCACCTTC	CASSYLLDSSLTF	TRBJ1-2	TRBV6-6	-	-
TGTGCCAGCAGTTACCCAGAACAGGGGGCGCTCGGCTACACCTTC	CASSYPEQGALGYTF	TRBJ1-2	TRBV6-6	-	TRBD1
TGTGCCTGGACGGACAGGGGCCCGAACACTGAAGCTTTCTTT	CAWTDRGPNTEAFF	TRBJ1-1	TRBV30	-	TRBD1
TGTGCCAGCAGCACCGGACTAGCGGGGTATTACAATGAGCAGTTCTTC	CASSTGLAGYYNEQFF	TRBJ2-1	TRBV5-6	-	TRBD2
TGTGCCAGCTCACCCACCACTAGCCCGGGGGATGAGGAGACCCAGTACTTC	CASSPTTSPGDEETQYF	TRBJ2-5	TRBV18	-	-
TGTGCCAGCTCACCAAGGGGGTCAGCTACTCAAGAGACCCAGTACTTC	CASSPRGSATQETQYF	TRBJ2-5	TRBV18	-	-